Shown below are 21 T cell receptor beta chains from a single sample sequenced in a study of blood T cell repertoires in COVID-19. Using immunoSEQ multiplex PCR, the repertoire was profiled, and TCRdb retains in-frame clones only, with some absent. The sample holds roughly 40,000 clones, roughly nine tenths seen once. The sequenced material came from peripheral blood. The receptor set was obtained from a human donor in a cohort sampled during active COVID-19.

The CDR3: CASSNSGGETQYF. CDR3 sequence (DNA): TGTGCCAGCAGTAATTCAGGTGGTGAGACCCAGTACTTC. The V gene is TRBV12-3 or TRBV12-4, the J gene TRBJ2-5, with D hard to call. The CDR3 runs to 13 residues. The germline V and J ends were trimmed by 5 bases and 5 bases, with 12 bases remaining between them.

J is TRBJ2-3 and V is TRBV19; possible D gene TRBD1, 5 bases. The CDR3 has 13 amino acids. CDR1 is LNHDA and CDR2 is SQIVND in the germline V gene (reference sequence). The CDR3 DNA reads TGTTCGGTTTCCGACAGAAGGACAGATACGCAGTATTTT. This encodes CSVSDRRTDTQYF.

The J gene is TRBJ2-1, the V gene TRBV28, with D perhaps TRBD1 (5 bases). CDR1 MDHEN and CDR2 SYDVKM come from the germline V gene. Trimming removed 5 bases at V and 0 bases at J, with 17 bases between. The CDR3 contains 17 residues. The CDR3: CASSPFGRQISYNEQFF. DNA for the CDR3: TGTGCCAGCAGTCCCTTCGGGCGACAGATCTCCTACAATGAGCAGTTCTTC.

J is TRBJ2-1 and V is TRBV19, with 9 bases fitting TRBD2. Losses at the gene ends were 3 bases for V and 5 bases for J; bases not matched to a gene: 8. This CDR3 is 16 amino acids long. Germline-derived CDR1 and CDR2 are LNHDA and SQIVND (reference sequence). CDR3 residues: CASSIRLAGLDNEQFF. CDR3 in DNA: TGTGCCAGTAGTATCCGGCTAGCGGGGCTAGACAATGAGCAGTTCTTC.

This clone was detected only a few times. V usage is TRBV2 and J usage is TRBJ1-1; perhaps TRBD1 as D (5 bases). The CDR3 length is 12 residues. Germline CDR1 reads SNHLY; CDR2 reads FYNNEI. With 8 bases removed from V and 10 bases from J, the gap between germline ends came to 17 bases. CDR3: CASGDLGRSAFF. In DNA form, the CDR3 reads TGTGCCAGCGGCGACTTGGGGCGATCAGCTTTCTTT.

The chain is built from TRBV4-1 and TRBJ2-1; 13 bases are shared with TRBD2. The junction had 13 bases not matched to a gene; V was cut back by 7 bases and J by 4 bases. Germline lookup yields CDR1 MGHRA and CDR2 YSYEKL. The CDR3 runs 18 residues. CDR3 in DNA: TGCGCCAGCATGCCTTGGGGGGGGACTAGCGGGATTTACAATGAGCAGTTCTTC. Translation: CASMPWGGTSGIYNEQFF.

J is TRBJ1-2 and V is TRBV6-1; TRBD1 agrees at 7 bases. The CDR3 totals 13 residues. The junction had 9 bases not matched to a gene; V was cut back by 2 bases and J by 12 bases. The germline CDR1 and CDR2 sequences are MNHNS and SASEGT. The DNA for the CDR3 is TGTGCCAGCAGTGAACAGGAGGGGGCGGCGAACACCTTC. It yields the protein CASSEQEGAANTF.

The gene calls are TRBV2 and TRBJ2-3; perhaps TRBD2 as D (5 bases). Trimming took off 2 bases at V and 5 bases at J, with 8 bases between the two ends. There are 13 residues in the CDR3. Germline V lookup: CDR1 SNHLY, CDR2 FYNNEI. The CDR3 region is CASSETGGDTQYF. DNA of the CDR3: TGTGCCAGCAGTGAAACCGGAGGAGATACGCAGTATTTT.

This chain links TRBV19 with TRBJ2-1, with D possibly being TRBD1 (5 bases). Trimming shortened V by 7 bases and J by 9 bases, and 16 bases separated the two germline ends. CDR1 is LNHDA and CDR2 is SQIVND in the germline V gene (reference sequence). The CDR3 is made up of 13 amino acids. In DNA form, the CDR3 reads TGTGCCAGTAACCACCATCTGGGGCGTGAGCAGTTCTTC. Its protein is CASNHHLGREQFF.

This clone was detected only a few times. The genes are TRBV12-3 or TRBV12-4 and TRBJ1-1; 9 nucleotides align to TRBD1. CDR3 length equals 13 residues. V dropped 5 bases and J dropped 7; count of bases not matched to a gene: 5. The CDR3 nucleotides read TGTGCCAGCAGTGTACAGGGGGCGGTTGAAGCTTTCTTT. Translated: CASSVQGAVEAFF.

The genes are TRBV4-1 and TRBJ2-1, with 8 nucleotides matching TRBD1. The germline gives CDR1 MGHRA, CDR2 YSYEKL. The CDR3 is 13 amino acids. V was pared by 6 bases and J by 6 bases, with 4 bases of the junction left unmatched. In DNA, the CDR3 is TGCGCCAGCAGACCACAGGGGGGCAATGAGCAGTTCTTC. This codes for CASRPQGGNEQFF.

The table lists this clone with a count of one. The V gene is TRBV7-2, the J gene TRBJ2-7; D might be TRBD2 (5 bases). In germline, CDR1 is SGHTA, CDR2 FQGNSA. V was trimmed by 1 base and J by 4 bases, leaving 8 bases between them. The CDR3 covers 13 residues. The CDR3 DNA follows: TGTGCCAGCAGCTTAGAAGCGGAATACGAGCAGTACTTC. Its translation: CASSLEAEYEQYF.

The genes are TRBV27 and TRBJ2-7; 8 nucleotides align to TRBD2. The CDR3 is made up of 14 amino acids. Germline V lookup: CDR1 MNHEY, CDR2 SMNVEV (reference sequence). J gave up 0 bases and V 3 bases, and 1 base lay outside the gene matches. CDR3 sequence: CASSFSGSSYEQYF. The CDR3 DNA sequence: TGTGCCAGCAGTTTCAGCGGGAGCTCCTACGAGCAGTACTTC.

The CDR3 protein is CASSLQESSYNEQFF. CDR3 coding DNA: TGCGCCAGCAGCCTCCAGGAAAGCTCCTACAATGAGCAGTTCTTC. The chain links TRBV5-1 to TRBJ2-1, with D hard to call. The CDR3 is 15 amino acids. Germline-derived CDR1 and CDR2 are SGHRS and YFSETQ. V was clipped by 4 bases and J by 0 bases, with 11 bases between them.

V gene TRBV4-3 combines with J gene TRBJ2-5, with TRBD2 identical over 8 bases. This CDR3 has 16 residues. Trimming removed 1 base from V and 4 bases from J; junction bases left unmatched: 8. Looked up from germline, CDR1 is LGHNA and CDR2 is YSLEER. The CDR3 nucleotides are TGCGCCAGCAGCCAAGGCCGTGCCGGGGGGGGAGAGACCCAGTACTTC. Translating it yields CASSQGRAGGGETQYF.

The rearrangement uses TRBV18 and TRBJ2-7, with D perhaps matching TRBD2 (5 bases). Germline values: CDR1 KGHSH, CDR2 LQKENI. The V and J ends lost 6 bases and 2 bases respectively, with 8 bases between them. CDR3 length equals 12 residues. This chain's CDR3 is CASSEEAYEQYF. The CDR3 coding sequence is TGTGCCAGCTCCGAGGAGGCCTACGAGCAGTACTTC. Combining the CDR3 with reference TRBV18 and TRBJ2-7 gives the whole variable domain NAGVMQNPRHLVRRRGQEARLRCSPMKGHSHVYWYRQLPEEGLKFMVYLQKENIIDESGMPKERFSAEFPKEGPSILRIQQVVRGDSAAYFCASSEEAYEQYFGPGTRLTVT.

A note on this clone: The junction shows a germline mismatch at one end, possibly a read error. The chain combines TRBV6-1 with TRBJ1-5; no firm D call. The V gene's germline CDR1 is MNHNS and CDR2 SASEGT. The CDR3 runs 14 residues. CDR3 region: CASSEVYSNQPQHF. CDR3 nucleotides: TGTGCCAGCAGCGAAGTTTATAGCAATCAGCCCCAGCATTTT.

V and J are TRBV6-1 and TRBJ1-5, with 7 bases fitting TRBD1. The CDR3 has 13 residues. The germline V gene encodes CDR1 MNHNS and CDR2 SASEGT. With 2 bases clipped from V and 6 bases from J, the junction kept 1 base outside the gene matches. CDR3 in DNA: TGTGCCAGCAGTGAACAGGGGGGTCAGCCCCAGCATTTT. Protein sequence: CASSEQGGQPQHF.

This clone has a single count. The chain employs TRBV30 and TRBJ2-5; D is undetermined. The V and J ends lost 2 bases and 1 base respectively, with 11 bases between them. CDR3 length: 14 residues. Germline assignment: CDR1 GTSNPN and CDR2 SVGIG (reference sequence). CDR3 DNA sequence: TGTGCCTGGAGTTTGGTCACAGCCCAAGAGACCCAGTACTTC. Its translation is CAWSLVTAQETQYF.

The genes are TRBV2 and TRBJ2-7; 8 nucleotides agree with TRBD1. The length of the CDR3 is 14 residues. The J segment lost 1 base and the V segment lost 7 bases, leaving 6 bases of the junction unmatched. CDR1 is SNHLY, CDR2 FYNNEI, per germline. CDR3 in DNA: TGTGCCAGCAACCCGGGACAGGCTTCCTACGAGCAGTACTTC. Its protein is CASNPGQASYEQYF.

The chain links TRBV27 to TRBJ2-1; D call uncertain. CDR1 and CDR2 from the germline V gene are MNHEY and SMNVEV (reference sequence). V shed 3 bases and J shed 6 bases, with 9 bases lying between them. The length of the CDR3 is 13 residues. In nucleotides, the CDR3 is TGTGCCAGCAGTTTCACACCGCTCAATGAGCAGTTCTTC. Residues: CASSFTPLNEQFF.